This T cell receptor (beta chain) emerged from a study of coeliac disease. Study-level results: Most TRB amino acid sequences occurred in only one sample. Intraepithelial and lamina propria fractions were not highly pure, so cross-contamination was possible. In active celiac disease, intraepithelial and lamina propria TRB and TRG repertoires were less clonal than controls.

Sequencing was performed with immunoSEQ multiplex PCR; in TCRdb, only in-frame clones are kept and a portion is missing. This table has around 4,800 clones, under 85% appearing once. Trimming shortened V by 2 bases and J by 0 bases, and 7 bases separated the two germline ends. The CDR3 totals 14 residues. The V gene's germline CDR1 is KGHSH and CDR2 LQKENI. Turning to this clone: The antigen remains undetermined.

This sequence joins TRBV18 and TRBJ1-1; tentative D call: TRBD1 (6 bases). The TCR was taken from a young woman with active celiac disease. The specimen was lamina propria lymphocytes from the gut. The CDR3 sequence: CASSPTGLNTEAFF. CDR3 in DNA: TGTGCCAGCTCACCAACAGGGTTGAACACTGAAGCTTTCTTT.